The 26 T cell receptor beta chains below were found in one sample sequenced in a study of CD8 T cells in ankylosing spondylitis. TCRdb passed the 5' RACE reads through MiXCR, listing each CDR3 protein once. Of 40,000 or so distinct CDR3 sequences in the sample, around 2.9% were seen once. Material: blood, either unsorted or a sorted T cell fraction (not recorded which). Receptors originate from a male donor with ankylosing spondylitis or in good health (not recorded which).

This clonotype was observed a handful of times. The chain recombines TRBV9 with TRBJ2-3; the match to TRBD2 covers 13 bases. Germline V lookup: CDR1 SGDLS, CDR2 YYNGEE. The CDR3 spans 17 residues. The J segment lost 4 bases and the V segment lost 0 bases, leaving 5 bases of the junction unmatched. The CDR3 region has the DNA TGTGCCAGCAGCGTAGCTTGGACTAGCGGGAGTGCAGATACGCAGTATTTT. This codes for CASSVAWTSGSADTQYF.

In its sample, this clonotype was seen many times. The genes are TRBV9 and TRBJ2-7; TRBD2 aligns across 8 bases. Germline CDR1 reads SGDLS; CDR2 reads YYNGEE. The CDR3 is made up of 16 amino acids. The J segment lost 5 bases and the V segment lost 4 bases, leaving 14 bases of the junction unmatched. This CDR3 is CASSPRVVAGWDEQYF. For the CDR3, the DNA is TGTGCCAGCAGCCCCCGGGTGGTAGCGGGATGGGACGAGCAGTACTTC. The full variable domain, rest sourced from reference TRBV9 and TRBJ2-7, is DSGVTQTPKHLITATGQRVTLRCSPRSGDLSVYWYQQSLDQGLQFLIQYYNGEERAKGNILERFSAQQFPDLHSELNLSSLELGDSALYFCASSPRVVAGWDEQYFGPGTRLTVT.

This clonotype was recorded many times. The V call is TRBV9, the J call TRBJ2-2, with D tentatively TRBD1 (6 bases). The germline CDR1 and CDR2 sequences are SGDLS and YYNGEE. Trimming removed 4 bases at V and 9 bases at J, with 25 bases between. The CDR3 contains 17 residues. CDR3 amino acids: CASSIWDTPLVSRELFF. The DNA for the CDR3 is TGTGCCAGCAGCATCTGGGACACCCCCCTTGTTTCCCGGGAGCTGTTTTTT.

This clonotype was observed many times. The J gene is TRBJ2-3, the V gene TRBV9, with no clear D. Trimming took 4 bases from V and 6 from J, leaving 12 bases between them. Germline CDR1 and CDR2: SGDLS and YYNGEE. CDR3 length equals 13 residues. The DNA for the CDR3 is TGTGCCAGCAGCCTTACCCAAATGGATACGCAGTATTTT. Its protein product is CASSLTQMDTQYF.

This clonotype was counted at least ten times. This chain joins TRBV9 and TRBJ2-3; D remains ambiguous. The V and J ends lost 0 bases and 5 bases respectively, with 7 bases between them. This CDR3 contains 13 residues. The germline CDR1 and CDR2 sequences are SGDLS and YYNGEE. The CDR3 nucleotides are TGTGCCAGCAGCGTAGTCTTGGGAGATACGCAGTATTTT. Translation gives CASSVVLGDTQYF.

This clonotype was recorded at least ten times. The gene calls are TRBV9 and TRBJ2-7; D unresolved. Germline V gene sequence: CDR1 SGDLS, CDR2 YYNGEE. Trimming pared 0 bases from V and 2 bases from J, leaving 6 bases between. The CDR3 contains 13 residues. CDR3 bases: TGTGCCAGCAGCGTAGGGGGTCCCTACGAGCAGTACTTC. This sequence encodes CASSVGGPYEQYF.

This clonotype was counted at least ten times. J is TRBJ2-7 and V is TRBV9, with 12 positions matching TRBD2. The CDR3 consists of 15 residues. Germline V gives CDR1 SGDLS, CDR2 YYNGEE. The J segment lost 5 bases and the V segment lost 0 bases, leaving 3 bases of the junction unmatched. The CDR3 bases are TGTGCCAGCAGCGTAGCTACTAGCGGGAGGAACGAGCAGTACTTC. Translation: CASSVATSGRNEQYF.

This clonotype was found many times. V is TRBV9 and J is TRBJ1-1, with D perhaps TRBD1 (6 bases). This CDR3 has 15 residues. CDR1 is SGDLS, CDR2 YYNGEE, per germline. The V end was cut by 4 bases, the J end by 6 bases, with 19 bases between. The CDR3 region has the DNA TGTGCCAGCAGCACCCGGGCAGGGGCTTATTCTGAAGCTTTCTTT. Translating it yields CASSTRAGAYSEAFF.

At least ten counts were recorded for this clonotype. The chain recombines TRBV9 with TRBJ2-3; unclear D gene. The V gene lost 1 base and the J gene lost 4 bases, with 4 bases spanning the gap. Germline CDR1 SGDLS, CDR2 YYNGEE. CDR3 length: 12 residues. The CDR3 region has the DNA TGTGCCAGCAGCGTATGGTCAGATACGCAGTATTTT. This gives the protein CASSVWSDTQYF.

In its sample, this clonotype was seen many times. The chain uses TRBV9 and TRBJ2-6, with 7 bases that match TRBD1. Germline CDR1 is SGDLS and CDR2 is YYNGEE. V lost 1 base to trimming and J lost 0 bases; unmatched junction nucleotides: 13. The CDR3 loop spans 20 amino acids. The CDR3, as DNA: TGTGCCAGCAGCGTACTCGAGGGACAGAGCTCTCACTCTGGGGCCAACGTCCTGACTTTC. It is translated as CASSVLEGQSSHSGANVLTF.

This clonotype came up many times. V usage is TRBV9 and J usage is TRBJ2-1; 8 nucleotides line up with TRBD2. Germline CDR1 and CDR2: SGDLS and YYNGEE. The CDR3 is made up of 15 amino acids. With V trimmed by 3 bases and J by 10 bases, 12 bases remained unmatched. The CDR3 is CASSEPGLGTGEQFF. The CDR3 DNA reads as TGTGCCAGCAGCGAACCGGGACTAGGGACCGGAGAGCAGTTCTTC. The whole variable domain, filled in from reference TRBV9 and TRBJ2-1, reads DSGVTQTPKHLITATGQRVTLRCSPRSGDLSVYWYQQSLDQGLQFLIQYYNGEERAKGNILERFSAQQFPDLHSELNLSSLELGDSALYFCASSEPGLGTGEQFFGPGTRLTVL.

This chain connects TRBV9 to TRBJ2-1; D may be TRBD1 (8 bases). Trimming removed 0 bases from V and 4 bases from J, with 14 bases in between. The CDR3 contains 16 residues. Per the germline V gene, CDR1 is SGDLS and CDR2 is YYNGEE. The CDR3 sequence is CASSVATGGVYNEQFF. CDR3 in DNA: TGTGCCAGCAGCGTAGCTACAGGGGGGGTTTACAATGAGCAGTTCTTC.

Many counts were recorded for this clonotype. Here the CDR3 reads CASSPGQTTGELFF. The CDR3 region has the DNA TGTGCCAGCAGCCCGGGACAGACGACCGGGGAGCTGTTTTTT. V gene TRBV9 combines with J gene TRBJ2-2; 7 bases are a match to TRBD1. V trimming: 4 bases; J trimming: 5 bases; junction bases outside the gene matches: 5. The CDR3 has 14 amino acids. Germline CDR1 SGDLS, CDR2 YYNGEE.

This clonotype was seen many times. This chain connects TRBV9 to TRBJ2-7, with TRBD2 matching over 12 bases. The germline gives CDR1 SGDLS, CDR2 YYNGEE. J was trimmed by 1 base and V by 3 bases; bases with no gene match: 8. CDR3 length: 17 residues. As DNA, the CDR3 is TGTGCCAGCAGCGGCGGGGCCCTAGCGGGGGGGTCCTACGAGCAGTACTTC. Translation: CASSGGALAGGSYEQYF.

The chain is built from TRBV9 and TRBJ2-2; D is uncertain. CDR3 size: 13 residues. V shed 4 bases and J shed 6 bases, with 10 bases lying between them. Germline-derived CDR1 and CDR2 are SGDLS and YYNGEE. The CDR3 is CASSQVVAGELFF. CDR3 nucleotides: TGTGCCAGCAGCCAAGTTGTAGCCGGGGAGCTGTTTTTT.

This clonotype showed up many times. This rearrangement joins TRBV9 to TRBJ2-3; maybe TRBD1 (6 bases). With 4 bases removed from V and 2 bases from J, the gap between germline ends came to 20 bases. The CDR3 has 17 amino acids. CDR1 SGDLS and CDR2 YYNGEE come from the germline V gene. For the CDR3, the DNA is TGTGCCAGCAGCCAGCTAGGGGGAAATACGGACACAGATACGCAGTATTTT. This sequence encodes CASSQLGGNTDTDTQYF.

In this sample, this clonotype turned up a few times. CDR3 DNA: TGCGCCAGCAGCCAGAGCAGGGTTGGGGGTACAGATACGCAGTATTTT. This sequence encodes CASSQSRVGGTDTQYF. The rearrangement uses TRBV23-1 and TRBJ2-3; the D gene could be TRBD1 or TRBD2 (5 bases each). TRBV23-1 is recorded as an ORF, its role being uncertain. Trimming removed 6 bases at V and 3 bases at J, with 19 bases between. This CDR3 is built from 16 residues.

This clonotype has at least ten counts. The chain is built from TRBV9 and TRBJ2-2; D is perhaps TRBD2 (6 bases). The V end was cut by 0 bases, the J end by 4 bases, with 13 bases between. CDR3 length equals 16 residues. Germline V gene data show CDR1 as SGDLS and CDR2 as YYNGEE. The DNA for the CDR3 is TGTGCCAGCAGCGTAGTCGGGGGTTCGGGCACCGGGGAGCTGTTTTTT. Its translation is CASSVVGGSGTGELFF.

This clonotype was detected many times. V and J are TRBV9 and TRBJ2-2; TRBD2 is a possible D gene (6 bases). V was clipped by 8 bases and J by 5 bases, with 16 bases between them. Germline CDR1 SGDLS, CDR2 YYNGEE. There are 14 residues in the CDR3. CDR3: CASKGTAVTGELFF. For the CDR3, the DNA is TGTGCCAGTAAGGGGACTGCTGTTACCGGGGAGCTGTTTTTT.

This clonotype appeared many times. The rearrangement joins TRBV9 to TRBJ2-6, with 9 bases identical to TRBD1. V shed 4 bases and J 0 bases; nucleotides not matched to a gene: 8. From germline, CDR1 is SGDLS and CDR2 YYNGEE. This CDR3 comprises 18 residues. The CDR3 DNA reads TGTGCCAGCAGCTCCGGGACAGGGAGCCTCTCTGGGGCCAACGTCCTGACTTTC. Residues: CASSSGTGSLSGANVLTF.

This clonotype has ten or more counts. The gene calls are TRBV9 and TRBJ2-7; 9 bases line up with TRBD2. Per germline, CDR1 SGDLS and CDR2 YYNGEE. This CDR3 has 14 amino acids. The J segment lost 0 bases and the V segment lost 4 bases, leaving 2 bases of the junction unmatched. The CDR3 reads CASSLTSGSYEQYF. The CDR3 DNA reads as TGTGCCAGCAGCCTGACTAGCGGCTCCTACGAGCAGTACTTC.

This clonotype has a count of ten or more. The chain links TRBV9 to TRBJ1-2; D is ambiguous. The germline V gene encodes CDR1 SGDLS and CDR2 YYNGEE. The V gene lost 0 bases and the J gene lost 6 bases, with 12 bases spanning the gap. This CDR3 region has 14 residues. The CDR3: CASSVDLRGNGYTF. The CDR3 DNA reads TGTGCCAGCAGCGTAGACTTGCGGGGAAATGGCTACACCTTC. Variable domain in full (rest from reference TRBV9 and TRBJ1-2): DSGVTQTPKHLITATGQRVTLRCSPRSGDLSVYWYQQSLDQGLQFLIQYYNGEERAKGNILERFSAQQFPDLHSELNLSSLELGDSALYFCASSVDLRGNGYTFGSGTRLTVV.

In this sample, this clonotype turned up many times. The CDR3 bases are TGTGCCAGCAGCCCCCGGGTGAGAGCGGGAATGGAGACCCAGTACTTC. Its protein is CASSPRVRAGMETQYF. The gene calls are TRBV9 and TRBJ2-5, with 7 bases aligning to TRBD2. Per germline, CDR1 SGDLS and CDR2 YYNGEE. The CDR3 consists of 16 residues. The trim removed 4 bases at V and 5 bases at J, leaving 14 bases unmatched. The whole variable domain, filled in from reference TRBV9 and TRBJ2-5, reads DSGVTQTPKHLITATGQRVTLRCSPRSGDLSVYWYQQSLDQGLQFLIQYYNGEERAKGNILERFSAQQFPDLHSELNLSSLELGDSALYFCASSPRVRAGMETQYFGPGTRLLVL.

This clonotype was counted ten times or more. V gene TRBV9 combines with J gene TRBJ1-3; no clear D gene. V was pared by 0 bases and J by 2 bases, with 12 bases between. The CDR3 length is 16 residues. Germline CDR1 reads SGDLS; CDR2 reads YYNGEE. The CDR3 sequence: CASSVDWGEPGNTIYF. CDR3 in DNA: TGTGCCAGCAGCGTAGATTGGGGAGAACCTGGAAACACCATATATTTT.

This clonotype was counted at least ten times. The chain joins TRBV9 to TRBJ1-1, with D maybe TRBD1 (6 bases). This CDR3 is 14 amino acids long. Germline V gene sequence: CDR1 SGDLS, CDR2 YYNGEE. The V end was cut by 3 bases, the J end by 0 bases, with 9 bases between. For the CDR3, the DNA is TGTGCCAGCAGCGAGGGACATGTGAACACTGAAGCTTTCTTT. Its protein is CASSEGHVNTEAFF.

This clonotype has ten or more counts. CDR3 protein: CASSDSGHFETQYF. The CDR3 DNA is TGTGCCAGCAGCGACTCGGGGCATTTCGAGACCCAGTACTTC. The chain employs TRBV9 and TRBJ2-5; D possibly uses TRBD1 or TRBD2 (5 bases each). V lost 3 bases and J lost 5, with 14 bases in between. The CDR3 spans 14 residues. From germline, CDR1 is SGDLS and CDR2 YYNGEE.